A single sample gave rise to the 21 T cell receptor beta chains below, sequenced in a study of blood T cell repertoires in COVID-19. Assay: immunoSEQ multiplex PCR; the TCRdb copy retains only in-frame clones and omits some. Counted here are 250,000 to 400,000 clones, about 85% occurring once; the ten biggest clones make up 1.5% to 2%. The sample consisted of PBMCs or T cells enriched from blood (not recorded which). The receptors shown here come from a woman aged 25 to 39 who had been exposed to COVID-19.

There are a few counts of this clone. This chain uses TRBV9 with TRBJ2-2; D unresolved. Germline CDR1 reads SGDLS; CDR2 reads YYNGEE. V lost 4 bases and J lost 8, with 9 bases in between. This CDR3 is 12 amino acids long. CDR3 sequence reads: CASSLRSGELFF. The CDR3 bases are TGTGCCAGCAGCCTCAGATCTGGGGAGCTGTTTTTT.

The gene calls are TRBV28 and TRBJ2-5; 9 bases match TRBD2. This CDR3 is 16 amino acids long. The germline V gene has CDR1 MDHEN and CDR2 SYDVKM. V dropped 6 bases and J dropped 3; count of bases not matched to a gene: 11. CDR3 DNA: TGTGCCAGCAGCACAGGAGCGGGGGGCAGAAAAGAGACCCAGTACTTC. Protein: CASSTGAGGRKETQYF.

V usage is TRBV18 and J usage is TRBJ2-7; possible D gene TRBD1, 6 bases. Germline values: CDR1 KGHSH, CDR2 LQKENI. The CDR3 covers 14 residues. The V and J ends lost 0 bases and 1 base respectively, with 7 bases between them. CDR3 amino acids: CASSPPGQSYEQYF. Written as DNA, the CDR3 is TGTGCCAGCTCACCACCCGGACAGTCCTACGAGCAGTACTTC.

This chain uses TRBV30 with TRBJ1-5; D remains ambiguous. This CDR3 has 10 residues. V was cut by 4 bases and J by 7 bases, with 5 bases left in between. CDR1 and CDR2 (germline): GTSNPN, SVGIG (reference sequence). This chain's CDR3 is CAWTGQPQHF. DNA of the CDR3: TGTGCCTGGACGGGACAGCCCCAGCATTTT.

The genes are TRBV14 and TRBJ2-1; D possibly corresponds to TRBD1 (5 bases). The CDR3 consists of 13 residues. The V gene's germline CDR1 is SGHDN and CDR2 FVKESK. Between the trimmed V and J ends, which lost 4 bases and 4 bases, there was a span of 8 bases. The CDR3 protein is CASSLRQYNEQFF. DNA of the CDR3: TGTGCCAGCAGCCTACGACAGTACAATGAGCAGTTCTTC.

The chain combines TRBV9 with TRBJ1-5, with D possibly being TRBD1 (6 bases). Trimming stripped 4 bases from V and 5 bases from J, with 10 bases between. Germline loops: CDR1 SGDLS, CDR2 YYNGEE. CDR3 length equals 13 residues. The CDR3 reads CASSSNRDQPQHF. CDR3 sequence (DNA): TGTGCCAGCAGCTCCAACAGGGATCAGCCCCAGCATTTT.

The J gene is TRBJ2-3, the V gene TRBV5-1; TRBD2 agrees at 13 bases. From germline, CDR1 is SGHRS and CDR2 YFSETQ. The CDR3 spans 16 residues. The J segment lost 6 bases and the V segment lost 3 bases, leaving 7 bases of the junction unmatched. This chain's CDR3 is CASSSSTSGGRDTQYF. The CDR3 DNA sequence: TGCGCCAGCAGCTCCTCGACTAGCGGGGGGCGGGATACGCAGTATTTT.

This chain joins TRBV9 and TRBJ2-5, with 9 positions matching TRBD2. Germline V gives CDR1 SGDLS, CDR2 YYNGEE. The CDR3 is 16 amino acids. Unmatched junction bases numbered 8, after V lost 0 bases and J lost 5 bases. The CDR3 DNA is TGTGCCAGCAGCGTAGGAGTGGCGGGGGGGAGTGAGACCCAGTACTTC. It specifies CASSVGVAGGSETQYF.

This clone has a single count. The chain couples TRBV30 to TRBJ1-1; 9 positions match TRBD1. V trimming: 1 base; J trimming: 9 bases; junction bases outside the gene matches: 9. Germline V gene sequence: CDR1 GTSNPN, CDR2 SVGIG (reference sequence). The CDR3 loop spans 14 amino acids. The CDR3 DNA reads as TGTGCCTGGAGTGGCGTAGGGGACAGGGTGAAAGCTTTCTTT. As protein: CAWSGVGDRVKAFF.

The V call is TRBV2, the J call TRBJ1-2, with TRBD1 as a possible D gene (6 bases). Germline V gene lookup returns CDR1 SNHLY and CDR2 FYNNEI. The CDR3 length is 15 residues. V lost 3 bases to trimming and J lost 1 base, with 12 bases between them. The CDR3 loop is CASSDRGPFNYGYTF. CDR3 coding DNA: TGTGCCAGCAGTGACAGGGGCCCTTTTAACTATGGCTACACCTTC.

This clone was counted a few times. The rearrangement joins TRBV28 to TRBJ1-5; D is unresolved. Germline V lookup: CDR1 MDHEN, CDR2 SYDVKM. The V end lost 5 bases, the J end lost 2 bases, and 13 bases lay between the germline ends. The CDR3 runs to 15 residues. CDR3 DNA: TGTGCCAGCAGTCTCCTTGGGGAGGGCAATCAGCCCCAGCATTTT. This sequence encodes CASSLLGEGNQPQHF.

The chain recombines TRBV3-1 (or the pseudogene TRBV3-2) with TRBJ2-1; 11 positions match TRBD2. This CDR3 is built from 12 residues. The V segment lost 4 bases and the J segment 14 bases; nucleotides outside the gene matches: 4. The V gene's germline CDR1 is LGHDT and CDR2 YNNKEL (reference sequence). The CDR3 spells CASSPSGLAEFF. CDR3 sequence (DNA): TGTGCCAGCAGCCCGTCGGGACTAGCGGAGTTCTTC.

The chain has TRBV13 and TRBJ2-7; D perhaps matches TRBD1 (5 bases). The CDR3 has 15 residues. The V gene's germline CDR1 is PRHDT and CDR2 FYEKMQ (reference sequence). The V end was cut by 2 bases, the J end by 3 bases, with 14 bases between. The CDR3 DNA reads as TGTGCCAGCAGCTTAAATGTACAGGTGATCTACGAGCAGTACTTC. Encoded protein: CASSLNVQVIYEQYF.

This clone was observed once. For the CDR3, the DNA is TGTGCCAGCAGCCGGACAGGGGTAAATTCACCCCTCCACTTT. It specifies CASSRTGVNSPLHF. The chain uses TRBV7-2 and TRBJ1-6, with TRBD1 matching 9 bases. The germline CDR1 and CDR2 sequences are SGHTA and FQGNSA. After removal of 5 bases from V and 7 bases from J, the junction contained 3 bases not matched to a gene. The CDR3 is made up of 14 amino acids.

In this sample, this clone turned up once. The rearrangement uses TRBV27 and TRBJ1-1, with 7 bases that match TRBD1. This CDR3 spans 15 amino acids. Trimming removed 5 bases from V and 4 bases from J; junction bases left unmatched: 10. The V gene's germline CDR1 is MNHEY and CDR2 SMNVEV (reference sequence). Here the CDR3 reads CASSPLGTVGTEAFF. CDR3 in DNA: TGTGCCAGCAGTCCCCTTGGGACAGTAGGCACTGAAGCTTTCTTT.

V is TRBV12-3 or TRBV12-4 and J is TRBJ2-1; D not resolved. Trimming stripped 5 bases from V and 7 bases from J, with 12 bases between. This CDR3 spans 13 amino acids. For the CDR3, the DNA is TGTGCCAGCAGTCATCAGAATAATAATGAGCAGTTCTTC. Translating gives CASSHQNNNEQFF.

The CDR3, as DNA: TGTGCCAGTAGTCCCGGACAGGGACTAAATTCACCCCTCCACTTT. Residues: CASSPGQGLNSPLHF. The V gene is TRBV19, the J gene TRBJ1-6, with 8 bases lining up with TRBD1. The germline V gene has CDR1 LNHDA and CDR2 SQIVND (reference sequence). The CDR3 spans 15 residues. The V gene end was trimmed by 5 bases and the J gene end by 7 bases; junction bases not matched to a gene: 7.

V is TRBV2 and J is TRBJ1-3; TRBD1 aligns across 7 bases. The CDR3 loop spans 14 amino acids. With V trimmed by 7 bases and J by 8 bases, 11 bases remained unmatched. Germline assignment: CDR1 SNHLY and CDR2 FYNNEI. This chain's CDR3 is CASTHWTGLYTIYF. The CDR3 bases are TGTGCCAGCACTCACTGGACAGGACTGTACACCATATATTTT.

The chain's CDR3 is CASSPAGGFSIGAFF. The CDR3 DNA reads as TGTGCCAGCAGCCCAGCGGGGGGGTTTTCAATAGGAGCTTTCTTT. This chain connects TRBV14 to TRBJ1-1; D may be TRBD1 (5 bases). This CDR3 has 15 amino acids. V was cut by 4 bases and J by 10 bases, with 22 bases left in between. The germline V gene encodes CDR1 SGHDN and CDR2 FVKESK.

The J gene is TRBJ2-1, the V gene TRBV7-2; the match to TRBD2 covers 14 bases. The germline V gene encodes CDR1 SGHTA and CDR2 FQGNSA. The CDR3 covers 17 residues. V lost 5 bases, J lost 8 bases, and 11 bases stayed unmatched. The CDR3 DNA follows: TGTGCCAGCAGCCCGGGGACTAGCGGGAGAAGCTTGGATGAGCAGTTCTTC. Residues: CASSPGTSGRSLDEQFF. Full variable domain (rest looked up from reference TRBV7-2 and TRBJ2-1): GAGVSQSPSNKVTEKGKDVELRCDPISGHTALYWYRQSLGQGLEFLIYFQGNSAPDKSGLPSDRFSAERTGGSVSTLTIQRTQQEDSAVYLCASSPGTSGRSLDEQFFGPGTRLTVL.

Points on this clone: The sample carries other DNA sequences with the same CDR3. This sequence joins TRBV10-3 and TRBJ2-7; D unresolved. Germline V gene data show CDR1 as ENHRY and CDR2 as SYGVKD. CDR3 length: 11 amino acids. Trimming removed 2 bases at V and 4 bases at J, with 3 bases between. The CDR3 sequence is CAISERYEQYF. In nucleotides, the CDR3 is TGTGCCATCAGTGAGCGTTACGAGCAGTACTTC.